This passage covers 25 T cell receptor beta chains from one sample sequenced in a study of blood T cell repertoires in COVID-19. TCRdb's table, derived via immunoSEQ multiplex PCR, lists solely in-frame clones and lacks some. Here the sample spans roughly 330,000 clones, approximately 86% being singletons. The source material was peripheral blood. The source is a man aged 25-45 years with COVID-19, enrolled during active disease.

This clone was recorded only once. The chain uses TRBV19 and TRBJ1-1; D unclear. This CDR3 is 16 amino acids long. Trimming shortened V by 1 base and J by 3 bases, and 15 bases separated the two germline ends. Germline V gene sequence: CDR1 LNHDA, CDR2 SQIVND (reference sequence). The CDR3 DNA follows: TGTGCCAGTAGTATAGGGAGGGCCACTCGAGACACTGAAGCTTTCTTT. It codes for CASSIGRATRDTEAFF.

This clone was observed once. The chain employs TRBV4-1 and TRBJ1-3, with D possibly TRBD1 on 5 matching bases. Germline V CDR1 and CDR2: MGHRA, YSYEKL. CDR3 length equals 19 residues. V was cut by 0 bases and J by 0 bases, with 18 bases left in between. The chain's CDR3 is CASSQEPSAGLDSGNTIYF. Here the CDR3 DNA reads TGCGCCAGCAGCCAAGAGCCTTCGGCAGGGCTAGACTCTGGAAACACCATATATTTT.

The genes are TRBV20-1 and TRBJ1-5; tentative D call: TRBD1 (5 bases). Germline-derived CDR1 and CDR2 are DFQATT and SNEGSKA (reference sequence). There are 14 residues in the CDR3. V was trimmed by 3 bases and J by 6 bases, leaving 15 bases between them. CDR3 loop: CSASKPGGSQPQHF. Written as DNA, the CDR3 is TGCAGTGCTAGTAAACCCGGGGGTAGTCAGCCCCAGCATTTT.

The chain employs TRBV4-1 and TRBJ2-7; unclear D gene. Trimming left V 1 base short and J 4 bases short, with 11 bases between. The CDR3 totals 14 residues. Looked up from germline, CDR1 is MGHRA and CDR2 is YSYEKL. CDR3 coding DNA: TGCGCCAGCAGCCAAGTTACAGCCGGATACGAGCAGTACTTC. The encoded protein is CASSQVTAGYEQYF.

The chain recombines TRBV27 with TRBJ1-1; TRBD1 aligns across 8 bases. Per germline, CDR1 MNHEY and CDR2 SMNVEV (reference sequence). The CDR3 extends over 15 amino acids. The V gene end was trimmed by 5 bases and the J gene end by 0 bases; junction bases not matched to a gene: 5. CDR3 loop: CASSRDRPLNTEAFF. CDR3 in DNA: TGTGCCAGCAGTAGGGACAGGCCCCTGAACACTGAAGCTTTCTTT.

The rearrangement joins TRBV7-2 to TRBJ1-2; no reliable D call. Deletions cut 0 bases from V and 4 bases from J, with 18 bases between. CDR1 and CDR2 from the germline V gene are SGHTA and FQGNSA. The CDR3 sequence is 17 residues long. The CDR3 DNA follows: TGTGCCAGCAGCTTAGCCACAGCAGGCGCCTTACTCTATGGCTACACCTTC. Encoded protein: CASSLATAGALLYGYTF.

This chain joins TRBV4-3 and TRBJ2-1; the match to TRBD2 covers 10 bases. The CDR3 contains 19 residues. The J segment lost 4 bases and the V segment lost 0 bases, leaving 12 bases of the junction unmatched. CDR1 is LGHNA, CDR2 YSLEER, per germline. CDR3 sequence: CASSQDPRQRAGGYNEQFF. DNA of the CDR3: TGCGCCAGCAGCCAAGATCCCCGCCAGAGAGCGGGGGGGTACAATGAGCAGTTCTTC.

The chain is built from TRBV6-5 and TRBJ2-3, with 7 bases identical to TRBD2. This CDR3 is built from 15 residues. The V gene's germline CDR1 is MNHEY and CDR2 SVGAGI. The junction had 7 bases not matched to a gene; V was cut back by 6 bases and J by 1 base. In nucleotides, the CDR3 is TGTGCCAGCAGCCTCCGGGGGGTTGGCACAGATACGCAGTATTTT. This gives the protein CASSLRGVGTDTQYF.

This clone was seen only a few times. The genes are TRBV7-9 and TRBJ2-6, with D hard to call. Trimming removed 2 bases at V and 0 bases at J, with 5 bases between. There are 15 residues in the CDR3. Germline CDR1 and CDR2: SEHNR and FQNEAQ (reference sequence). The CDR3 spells CASSLWLSGANVLTF. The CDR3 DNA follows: TGTGCCAGCAGCTTATGGCTCTCTGGGGCCAACGTCCTGACTTTC.

This chain's CDR3 is CASRRAGTGTYNEQFF. CDR3 nucleotide sequence: TGTGCCAGCAGAAGAGCTGGGACAGGGACCTACAATGAGCAGTTCTTC. The chain couples TRBV7-2 to TRBJ2-1, with TRBD1 matching over 9 bases. V lost 6 bases and J lost 2; bases outside the gene matches: 8. Germline V gives CDR1 SGHTA, CDR2 FQGNSA. The CDR3 runs 16 residues. Filled out from reference TRBV7-2 and TRBJ2-1, the complete variable domain reads GAGVSQSPSNKVTEKGKDVELRCDPISGHTALYWYRQSLGQGLEFLIYFQGNSAPDKSGLPSDRFSAERTGGSVSTLTIQRTQQEDSAVYLCASRRAGTGTYNEQFFGPGTRLTVL.

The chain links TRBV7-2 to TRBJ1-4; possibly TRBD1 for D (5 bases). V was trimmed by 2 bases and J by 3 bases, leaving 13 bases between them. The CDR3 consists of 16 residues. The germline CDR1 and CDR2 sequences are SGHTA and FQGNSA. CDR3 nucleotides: TGTGCCAGCAGCTTATCATTTAGCAGGGCTAATGAAAAACTGTTTTTT. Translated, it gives CASSLSFSRANEKLFF.

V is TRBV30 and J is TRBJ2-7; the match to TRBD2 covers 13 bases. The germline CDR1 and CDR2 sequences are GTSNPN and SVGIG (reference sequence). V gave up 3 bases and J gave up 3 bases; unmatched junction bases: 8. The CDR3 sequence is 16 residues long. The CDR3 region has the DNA TGTGCCTGGAGCCTAACTAGCGGGAGGGCCAACTACGAGCAGTACTTC. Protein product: CAWSLTSGRANYEQYF. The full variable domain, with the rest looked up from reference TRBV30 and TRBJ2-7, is SQTIHQWPATLVQPVGSPLSLECTVEGTSNPNLYWYRQAAGRGLQLLFYSVGIGQISSEVPQNLSASRPQDRQFILSSKKLLLSDSGFYLCAWSLTSGRANYEQYFGPGTRLTVT.

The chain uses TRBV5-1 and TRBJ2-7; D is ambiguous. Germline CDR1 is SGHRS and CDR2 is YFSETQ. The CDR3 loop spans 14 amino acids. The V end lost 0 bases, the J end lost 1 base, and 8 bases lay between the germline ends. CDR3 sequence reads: CASSLGVASYEQYF. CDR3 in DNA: TGCGCCAGCAGCTTGGGGGTAGCATCCTACGAGCAGTACTTC.

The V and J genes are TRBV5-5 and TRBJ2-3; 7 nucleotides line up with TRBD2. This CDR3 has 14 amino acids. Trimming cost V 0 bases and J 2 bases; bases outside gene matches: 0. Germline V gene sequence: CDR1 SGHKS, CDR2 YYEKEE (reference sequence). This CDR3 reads CASSLGLATDTQYF. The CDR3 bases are TGTGCCAGCAGCTTGGGACTAGCCACAGATACGCAGTATTTT.

The CDR3 loop is CSVYKGVEGYTF. In DNA form, the CDR3 reads TGCAGCGTATATAAGGGAGTCGAGGGCTACACCTTC. This chain uses TRBV29-1 with TRBJ1-2; D call uncertain. Germline V lookup: CDR1 SQVTM, CDR2 ANQGSEA. Deletions cut 6 bases from V and 8 bases from J, with 16 bases between. This CDR3 is built from 12 residues.

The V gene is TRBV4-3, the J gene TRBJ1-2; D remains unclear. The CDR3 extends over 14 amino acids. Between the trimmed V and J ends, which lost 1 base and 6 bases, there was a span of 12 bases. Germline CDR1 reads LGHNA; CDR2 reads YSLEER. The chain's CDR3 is CASSQGRVSNGYTF. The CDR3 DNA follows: TGCGCCAGCAGCCAAGGTCGGGTCAGCAATGGCTACACCTTC.

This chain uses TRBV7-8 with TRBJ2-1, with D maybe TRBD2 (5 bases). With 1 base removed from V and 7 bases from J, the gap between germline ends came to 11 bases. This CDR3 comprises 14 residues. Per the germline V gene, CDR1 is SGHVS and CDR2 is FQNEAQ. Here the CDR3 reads CASSLVLERNEQFF. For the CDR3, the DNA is TGTGCCAGCAGCTTAGTCCTGGAGCGGAATGAGCAGTTCTTC.

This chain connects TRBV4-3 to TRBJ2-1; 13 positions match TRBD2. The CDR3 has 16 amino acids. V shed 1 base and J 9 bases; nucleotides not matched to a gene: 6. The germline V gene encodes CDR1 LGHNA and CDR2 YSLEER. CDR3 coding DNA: TGCGCCAGCAGCCAAGGGACTAGCGGGAGTAAGGCTGAGCAGTTCTTC. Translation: CASSQGTSGSKAEQFF.

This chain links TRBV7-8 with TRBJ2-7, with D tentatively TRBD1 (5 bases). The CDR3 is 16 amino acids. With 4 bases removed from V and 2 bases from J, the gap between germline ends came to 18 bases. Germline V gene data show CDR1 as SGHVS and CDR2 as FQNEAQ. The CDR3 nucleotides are TGTGCCAGCAGCTCCCAGCAGGGCTTACCAGCCTACGAGCAGTACTTC. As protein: CASSSQQGLPAYEQYF.

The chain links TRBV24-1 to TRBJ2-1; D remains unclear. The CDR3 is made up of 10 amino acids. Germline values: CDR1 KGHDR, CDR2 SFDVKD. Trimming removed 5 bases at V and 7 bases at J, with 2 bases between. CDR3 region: CATSVNEQFF. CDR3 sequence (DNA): TGTGCCACCAGTGTAAATGAGCAGTTCTTC.

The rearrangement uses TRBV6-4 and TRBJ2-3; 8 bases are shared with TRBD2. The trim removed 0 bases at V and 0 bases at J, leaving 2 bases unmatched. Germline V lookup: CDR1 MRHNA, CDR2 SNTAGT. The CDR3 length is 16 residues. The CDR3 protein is CASSDSGGGSTDTQYF. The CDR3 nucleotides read TGTGCCAGCAGTGACTCGGGCGGGGGGAGCACAGATACGCAGTATTTT.

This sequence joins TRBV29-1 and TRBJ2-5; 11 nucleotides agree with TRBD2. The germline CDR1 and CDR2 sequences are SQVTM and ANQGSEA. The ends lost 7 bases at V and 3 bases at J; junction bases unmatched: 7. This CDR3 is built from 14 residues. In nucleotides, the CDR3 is TGCAGCGCCGCGGGACTAGCGGAAAAAGAGACCCAGTACTTC. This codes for CSAAGLAEKETQYF.

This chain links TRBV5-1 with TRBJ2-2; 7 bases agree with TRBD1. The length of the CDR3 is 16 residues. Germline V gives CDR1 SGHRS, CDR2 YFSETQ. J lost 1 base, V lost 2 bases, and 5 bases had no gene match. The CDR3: CASSFPGGENTGELFF. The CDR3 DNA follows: TGCGCCAGCAGCTTTCCAGGGGGAGAGAACACCGGGGAGCTGTTTTTT.

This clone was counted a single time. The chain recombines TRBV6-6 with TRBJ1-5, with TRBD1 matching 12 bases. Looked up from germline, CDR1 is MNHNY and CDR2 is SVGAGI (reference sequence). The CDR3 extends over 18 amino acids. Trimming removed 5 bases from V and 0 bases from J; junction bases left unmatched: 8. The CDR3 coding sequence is TGTGCCAGCAGTCCCGGGACAGGGGGCCTTAATAGCAATCAGCCCCAGCATTTT. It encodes CASSPGTGGLNSNQPQHF.

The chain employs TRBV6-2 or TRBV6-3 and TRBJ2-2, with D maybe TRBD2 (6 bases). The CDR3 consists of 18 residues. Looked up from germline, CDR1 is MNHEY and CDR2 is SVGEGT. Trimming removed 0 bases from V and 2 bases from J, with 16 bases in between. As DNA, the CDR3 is TGTGCCAGCAGTTACTCGAATATACTAGCTGCAAACACCGGGGAGCTGTTTTTT. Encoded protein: CASSYSNILAANTGELFF.